This TCR beta chain appears in the sequencing data of a study of shared clonotypes between healthy human individuals. Selected positively for CCR7 and CD45RO-negative, naive CD8 cells excluded terminally differentiated effector memory CD45RA+ cells. There are 13 residues in the CDR3. Germline assignment: CDR1 SGHTA and CDR2 FQGNSA. V was clipped by 5 bases and J by 6 bases, with 13 bases between them. Per sorted-subset replicate PCR, input was approximately 0.2 ug DNA, representing 30,000 or so T cell genomes. Method: immunoSEQ multiplex PCR; TCRdb's copy keeps in-frame clones and lacks some. The table records 1.5 million to 2.5 million clones, less than 95% of them present only once.

This chain joins TRBV7-2 and TRBJ1-1, with D maybe TRBD1 (5 bases). The sequence was obtained from a man aged 18 to 30 in good health. Sequenced: naive CD8+ T cells sorted from blood. Here the CDR3 DNA reads TGTGCCAGCAGCCGATCGGGGGTCTCTGAAGCTTTCTTT. The encoded protein is CASSRSGVSEAFF.